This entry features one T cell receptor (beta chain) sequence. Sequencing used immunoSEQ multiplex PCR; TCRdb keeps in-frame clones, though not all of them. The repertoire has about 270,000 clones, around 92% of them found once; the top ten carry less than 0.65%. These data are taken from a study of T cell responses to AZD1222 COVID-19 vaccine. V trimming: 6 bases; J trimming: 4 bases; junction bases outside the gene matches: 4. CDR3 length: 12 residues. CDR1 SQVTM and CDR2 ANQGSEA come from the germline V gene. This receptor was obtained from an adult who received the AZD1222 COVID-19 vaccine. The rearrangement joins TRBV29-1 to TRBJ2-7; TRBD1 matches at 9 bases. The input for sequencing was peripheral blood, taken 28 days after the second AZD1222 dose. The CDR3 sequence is CSVGQGIYEQYF. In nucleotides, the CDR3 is TGCAGCGTAGGACAGGGGATTTACGAGCAGTACTTC.